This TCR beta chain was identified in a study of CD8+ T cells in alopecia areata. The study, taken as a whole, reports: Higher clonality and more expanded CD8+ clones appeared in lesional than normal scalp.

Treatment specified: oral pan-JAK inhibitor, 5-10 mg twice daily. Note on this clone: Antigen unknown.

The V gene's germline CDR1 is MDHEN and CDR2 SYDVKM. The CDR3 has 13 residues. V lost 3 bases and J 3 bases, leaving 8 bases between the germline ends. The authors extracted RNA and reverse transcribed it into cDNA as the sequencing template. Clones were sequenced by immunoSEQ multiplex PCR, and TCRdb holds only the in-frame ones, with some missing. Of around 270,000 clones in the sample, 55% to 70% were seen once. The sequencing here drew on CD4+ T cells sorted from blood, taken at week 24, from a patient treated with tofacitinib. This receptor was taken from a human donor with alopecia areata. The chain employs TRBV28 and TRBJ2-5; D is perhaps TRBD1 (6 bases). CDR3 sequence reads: CASSLRQEETQYF. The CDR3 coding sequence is TGTGCCAGCAGTTTGCGACAGGAAGAGACCCAGTACTTC.